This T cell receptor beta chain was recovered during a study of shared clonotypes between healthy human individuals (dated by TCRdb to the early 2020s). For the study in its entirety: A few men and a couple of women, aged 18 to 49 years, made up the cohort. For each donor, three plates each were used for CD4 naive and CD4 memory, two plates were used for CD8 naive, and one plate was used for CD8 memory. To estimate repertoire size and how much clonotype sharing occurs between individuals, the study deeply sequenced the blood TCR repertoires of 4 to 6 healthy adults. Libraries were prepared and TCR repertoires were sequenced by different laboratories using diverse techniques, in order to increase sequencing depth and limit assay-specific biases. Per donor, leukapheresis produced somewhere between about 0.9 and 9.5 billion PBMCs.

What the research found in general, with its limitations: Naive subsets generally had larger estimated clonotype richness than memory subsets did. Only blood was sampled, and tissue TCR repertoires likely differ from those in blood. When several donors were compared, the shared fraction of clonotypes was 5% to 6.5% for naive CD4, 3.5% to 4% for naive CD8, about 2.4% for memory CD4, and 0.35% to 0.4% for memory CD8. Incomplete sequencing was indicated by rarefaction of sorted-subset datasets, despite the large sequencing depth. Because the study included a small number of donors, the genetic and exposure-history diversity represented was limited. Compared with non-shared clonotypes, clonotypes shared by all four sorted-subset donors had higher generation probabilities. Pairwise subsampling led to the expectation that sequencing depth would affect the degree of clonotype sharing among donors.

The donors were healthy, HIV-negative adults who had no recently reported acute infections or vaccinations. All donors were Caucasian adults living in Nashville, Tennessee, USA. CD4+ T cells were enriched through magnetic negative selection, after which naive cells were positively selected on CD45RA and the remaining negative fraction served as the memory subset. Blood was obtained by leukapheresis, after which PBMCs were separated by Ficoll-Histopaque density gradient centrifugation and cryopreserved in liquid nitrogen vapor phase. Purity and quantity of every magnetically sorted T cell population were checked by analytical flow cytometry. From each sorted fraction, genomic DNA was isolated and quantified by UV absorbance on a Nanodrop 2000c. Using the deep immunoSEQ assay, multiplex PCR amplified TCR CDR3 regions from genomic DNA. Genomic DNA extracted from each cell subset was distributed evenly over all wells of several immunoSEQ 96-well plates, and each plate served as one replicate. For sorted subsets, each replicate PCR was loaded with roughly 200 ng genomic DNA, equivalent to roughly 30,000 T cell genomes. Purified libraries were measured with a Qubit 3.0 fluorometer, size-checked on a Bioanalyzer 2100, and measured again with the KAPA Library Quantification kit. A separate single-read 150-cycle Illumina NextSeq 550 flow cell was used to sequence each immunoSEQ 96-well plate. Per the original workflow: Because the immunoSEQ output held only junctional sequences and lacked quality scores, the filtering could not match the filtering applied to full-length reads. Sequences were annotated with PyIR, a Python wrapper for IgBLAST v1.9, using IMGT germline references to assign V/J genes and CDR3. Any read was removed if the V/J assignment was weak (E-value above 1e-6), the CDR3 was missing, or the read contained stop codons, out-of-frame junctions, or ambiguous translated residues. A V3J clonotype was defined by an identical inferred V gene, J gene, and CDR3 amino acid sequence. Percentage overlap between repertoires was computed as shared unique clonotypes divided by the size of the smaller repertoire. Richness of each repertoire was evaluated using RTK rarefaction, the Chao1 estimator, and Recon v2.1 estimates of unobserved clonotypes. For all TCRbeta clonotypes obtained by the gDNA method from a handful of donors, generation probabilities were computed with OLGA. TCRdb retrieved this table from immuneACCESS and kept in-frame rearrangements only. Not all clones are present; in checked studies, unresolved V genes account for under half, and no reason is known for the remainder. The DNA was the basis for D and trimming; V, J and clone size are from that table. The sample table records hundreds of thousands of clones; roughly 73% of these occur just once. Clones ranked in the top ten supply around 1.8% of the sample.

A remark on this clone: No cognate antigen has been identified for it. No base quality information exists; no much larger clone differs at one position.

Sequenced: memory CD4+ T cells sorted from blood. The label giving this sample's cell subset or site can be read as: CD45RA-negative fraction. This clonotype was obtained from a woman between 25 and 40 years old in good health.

The bases are TGCGCCAGCAGCCAAGTTCTGGGCGGCTATGGCTACACCTTC. It specifies CASSQVLGGYGYTF. Here the chain combines TRBV4-1 and TRBJ1-2; no D gene can be assigned with confidence. V sheds 1 base and J sheds 4 bases, leaving 10 bases between their ends. CDR1 MGHRA and CDR2 YSYEKL are derived from the germline V gene. From the cysteine through the phenylalanine, the CDR3 covers 14 amino acids. The kept DNA is CDR3 alone, 42 bases in frame from the first base.